This T cell receptor beta chain emerged from a study of cytomegalovirus exposure and HLA in healthy donors. Study-wide findings and caveats: Researchers catalogued about 150 TCR beta chains as cytomegalovirus-associated. Donor immune exposure was known only as CMV serostatus. TCR sequences were mostly rare, though some public TCRs occurred in many donors.

From germline, CDR1 is SNHLY and CDR2 FYNNEI. V shed 7 bases, J shed 3 bases, and the junction held 5 bases outside the gene matches. The CDR3 has 14 residues. As for this clone: Antigen: not known.

The primer mix had 60 Vbeta and 13 Jbeta primers. Clones were read by immunoSEQ multiplex PCR, and TCRdb kept only the in-frame ones, dropping some. The top ten hold approximately 4.4% of the sample, which has about 130,000 clones, under 12% seen once. Specimen: PBMCs. The V call is TRBV2, the J call TRBJ2-2, with 7 positions matching TRBD1. The source of this sequence is a woman in her late teens or twenties in good health and CMV-seropositive. The CDR3 here is CASKATGHTGELFF. CDR3 coding DNA: TGTGCCAGCAAAGCGACAGGGCACACCGGGGAGCTGTTTTTT.